This T cell receptor beta chain was obtained from a study of T cell clonotyping in hematopoietic cell transplantation (dated by TCRdb to 2020 to 2022). Regarding the research as a whole: A total of 135 blood samples were collected in the study from some 40 consecutive transplant recipients and their related donors. Recruitment of patients ran from 2015 to early 2017, and follow-up continued until late 2020 or until death.

A word on this clone: It lacks a known antigen. Base qualities are not provided; no much larger clone lies one nucleotide away.

The immunoSEQ assay, a bias-controlled multiplex PCR with V- and J-specific primers, was used to amplify TCR beta CDR3 regions from genomic DNA. A proprietary barcode and Illumina adapter sequences were added to the CDR3 amplicons in a second PCR step. An Illumina MiSeq instrument was used to sequence the CDR3 libraries. Per the authors' processing: Export and quality control were handled in immunoSEQ Analyzer 3.0, while downstream analyses relied on R Bioconductor and Immunarch. Repertoire metrics were calculated using only productive rearrangements within the normalized downsampled data set. Pathologically expanded clonotypes were defined as those larger than 5 templates in the normalized cohort. Repertoire diversity was measured with the Inverse Simpson Index. To capture all clonotypes, the CMV-specificity analyses were run on the non-normalized data set. The table was pulled from immuneACCESS by TCRdb, which kept in-frame rearrangements only. Such tables lose some clones; where checked, under half of the loss comes from unresolved V genes, and the rest has no known cause. From that table come the V and J calls and clone size; the DNA was used to work out D and trimming. This sample gives approximately 7,500 clones in total; approximately 89% of them show up just once. Together, the top ten hold roughly 4.7% of the sample.

What the research found in general, with its limitations: Overlap with donor repertoires was found for only a small fraction of recipient repertoires, with over 95% found to appear de novo at the given depth. The sample size was limited, and CD4 and CD8 repertoire contributions could not be separated because cells were not sorted. After transplant, TCR diversity in recipients dropped, and pathologically expanded clonotypes climbed progressively between day 30 and day 180. Broader TCR repertoire diversity after transplant was predicted by Inverse Simpson Index values from donors and from recipients before transplant.

The CDR3, from cysteine to phenylalanine, totals 13 residues. Here the CDR3 DNA is all that survives: 39 bases in frame from base 1. The germline V and J ends show losses of 4 bases and 3 bases respectively, and no gene match explains 3 bases of the junction. CDR1 is given as SGHVS and CDR2 as FNYEAQ, both from the germline V gene. According to the study, the label for this sample's time point signals: 30 days after allo-HCT. Blood from recipients was drawn about 28 days before transplant and again at days 30, 100 and 180 after transplant. Using Nuclei Lysis Solution, genomic DNA was extracted from unfractionated peripheral blood mononuclear cells that were either fresh or cryopreserved.

Here the chain combines TRBV7-6 and TRBJ2-7, and 7 junction bases match TRBD1. The clonotype comes from a female patient aged 50-60 years who had an allogeneic stem cell transplant from an unrelated donor, so the T cells may come from the graft donor. Some clones in this sample may be carry-over from other donors' samples. Sample: PBMCs, taken 30 days after allogeneic stem cell transplant. The sequence in DNA is TGTGCCAGCAGCTCTGGACAGGACTACGAGCAGTACTTC. This is translated as CASSSGQDYEQYF.